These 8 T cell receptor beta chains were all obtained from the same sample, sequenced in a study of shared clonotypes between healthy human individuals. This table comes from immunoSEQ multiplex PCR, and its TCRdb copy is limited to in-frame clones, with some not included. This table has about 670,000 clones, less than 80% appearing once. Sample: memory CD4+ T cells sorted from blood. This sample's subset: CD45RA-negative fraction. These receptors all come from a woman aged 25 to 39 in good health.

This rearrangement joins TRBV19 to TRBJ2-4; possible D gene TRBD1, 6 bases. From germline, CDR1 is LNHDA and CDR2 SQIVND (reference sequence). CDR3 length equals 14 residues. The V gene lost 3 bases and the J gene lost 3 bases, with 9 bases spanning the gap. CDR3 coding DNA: TGTGCCAGTAGTATTCAGGGACACAAAAACATTCAGTACTTC. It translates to CASSIQGHKNIQYF.

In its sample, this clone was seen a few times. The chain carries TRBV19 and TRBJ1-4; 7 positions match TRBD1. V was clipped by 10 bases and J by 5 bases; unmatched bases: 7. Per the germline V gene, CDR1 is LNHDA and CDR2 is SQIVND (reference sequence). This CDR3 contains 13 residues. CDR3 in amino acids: CATGQLLNEKLFF. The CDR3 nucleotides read TGTGCCACGGGACAGCTGTTAAATGAAAAACTGTTTTTT.

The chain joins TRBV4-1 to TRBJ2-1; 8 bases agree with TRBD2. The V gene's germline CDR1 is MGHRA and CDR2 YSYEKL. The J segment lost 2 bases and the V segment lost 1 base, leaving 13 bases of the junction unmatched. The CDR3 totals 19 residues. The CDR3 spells CASSQARIAGRGPYNEQFF. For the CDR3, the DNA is TGCGCCAGCAGCCAAGCCAGAATAGCGGGAAGAGGGCCCTACAATGAGCAGTTCTTC.

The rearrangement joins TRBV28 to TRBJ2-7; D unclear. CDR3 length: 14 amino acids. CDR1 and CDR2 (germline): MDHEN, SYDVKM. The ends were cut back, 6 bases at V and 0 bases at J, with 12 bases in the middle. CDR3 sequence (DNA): TGTGCCAGCAGAGGGCGGCTGGACTCCTACGAGCAGTACTTC. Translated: CASRGRLDSYEQYF.

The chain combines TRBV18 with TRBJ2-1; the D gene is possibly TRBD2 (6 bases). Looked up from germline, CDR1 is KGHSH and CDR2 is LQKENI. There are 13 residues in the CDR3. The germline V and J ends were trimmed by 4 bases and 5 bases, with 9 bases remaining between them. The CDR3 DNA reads TGTGCCAGCTCACAAGGACTAAACAATGAGCAGTTCTTC. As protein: CASSQGLNNEQFF.

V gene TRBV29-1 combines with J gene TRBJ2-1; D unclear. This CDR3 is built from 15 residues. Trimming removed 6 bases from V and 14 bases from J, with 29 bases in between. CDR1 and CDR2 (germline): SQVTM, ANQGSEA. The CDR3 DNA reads TGCAGCGTGCGATTGTGGGCCTTGGGTCTCATTGTGGAGTTCTTC. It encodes CSVRLWALGLIVEFF.

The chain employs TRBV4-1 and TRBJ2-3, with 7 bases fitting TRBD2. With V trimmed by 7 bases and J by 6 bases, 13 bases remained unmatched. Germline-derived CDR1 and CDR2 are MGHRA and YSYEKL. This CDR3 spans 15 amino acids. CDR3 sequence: CASKSAGAIFDTQYF. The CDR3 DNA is TGCGCCAGCAAATCGGCGGGAGCAATATTCGATACGCAGTATTTT.

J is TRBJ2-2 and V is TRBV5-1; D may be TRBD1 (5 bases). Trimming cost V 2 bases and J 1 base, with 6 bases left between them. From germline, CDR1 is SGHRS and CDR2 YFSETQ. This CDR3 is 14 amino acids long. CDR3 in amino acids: CASSFTGNTGELFF. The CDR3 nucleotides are TGCGCCAGCAGCTTTACAGGGAACACCGGGGAGCTGTTTTTT. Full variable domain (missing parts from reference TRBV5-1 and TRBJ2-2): KAGVTQTPRYLIKTRGQQVTLSCSPISGHRSVSWYQQTPGQGLQFLFEYFSETQRNKGNFPGRFSGRQFSNSRSEMNVSTLELGDSALYLCASSFTGNTGELFFGEGSRLTVL.